This T cell receptor beta chain was sequenced in a study of control samples from healthy donors and cancer patients. The CDR3 contains 15 residues. V lost 2 bases, J lost 3 bases, and 4 bases stayed unmatched. Germline CDR1 is MNHEY and CDR2 is SVGAGI. TCRdb keeps only in-frame clones here, not all; method: immunoSEQ multiplex PCR. Its table records some 190,000 clones. Specimen: blood. The sequence was collected from a woman aged 25 to 45 in good health. The chain uses TRBV6-5 and TRBJ2-7; 10 bases are a match to TRBD1. The CDR3 region is CASSYARDRGYEQYF. CDR3 in DNA: TGTGCCAGCAGTTACGCCCGGGACAGGGGCTACGAGCAGTACTTC.